The sequence of this T cell receptor beta chain was determined in a study of vaccination effects on CD4 cells after COVID-19 (dated by TCRdb to the early 2020s). Study-level background: Post-vaccine samples across the study were collected a median of 72 days after the second dose, with a range of 14 to 241. In both COVID-19 convalescent patients and infection-naive vaccine recipients, the study compared SARS-CoV-2 spike-specific CD4+ TCR repertoires from before mRNA vaccination with those from after it. A total of around eleven COVID-19 convalescent patients and several SARS-CoV-2-naive healthy vaccine recipients were included in the full study. Cultures from other donors in the study were sequenced using the Oncomine TCR Beta short-read assay on an Illumina iSeq 100. General conclusions and limits of the study: The study was limited by a small number of convalescent patients and lacked early post-infection timepoints. In healthy vaccine recipients, vaccine-induced clones were almost all SARS-CoV-2 mono-reactive, with only 1 of 255 being cross-reactive with common cold coronaviruses. Clones induced by infection and clones induced by vaccination both contracted markedly at late timepoints after vaccination, which fits with T cell responses waning over time.

Clipping removes 7 bases from V and 7 bases from J, with 6 as the unmatched junction base count. According to the germline V gene (reference sequence), CDR1 reads SEHNR and CDR2 reads FQNEAQ. CDR3 length: 13 amino acids, cysteine to phenylalanine. Only the CDR3 DNA is retained, 39 bases long and in frame from the first base. Library prep was done by the immunoSEQ multiplex PCR assay. DNA from the CD4+ T cells that had been cultured and isolated underwent TCR beta CDR3 sequencing. On the authors' methods: The analysis removed non-productive TCR sequences, trimmed reads to the CDR3 region, and retained only CDR3s that were 7 or more amino acids long. Antigen-specific clonotypes were identified using the MANAFEST web app by comparison of expansion in peptide wells against reference cultures. To count as positive, a clone had to show expansion at FDR<0.05 compared with the reference and with all other wells, an odds ratio above 5, and a frequency above 0.1% in two replicate wells. Clonotypes significantly expanded in SARS-CoV-2 spike wells and in at least one common cold coronavirus spike condition were defined as cross-reactive. CDR3 similarity was assessed by Levenshtein distance using the stringdist R package, and unrooted trees were constructed with ape in R 3.6.1. TCRdb re-hosts the immuneACCESS table, in-frame sequences only. Its copies lack some clones; in the studies checked, an unresolved V gene accounts for under half of them, and the cause for the rest is not known. D and trimming come from the DNA, and the V and J calls and clone size come from that table. For this sample there are more than 11,000 clones; 72% appear just once. The top ten clonotypes cover approximately 9.9% of the sample.

About this clone itself: Its antigen target is currently unknown. No base quality values were provided; no much bigger clone lies one nucleotide off.

To identify antigen-specific CD4+ T cell clonotypes by their expansion, the ViraFEST assay first stimulated PBMC with viral peptide pools and then applied TCR sequencing. After 10 days of culture, CD4+ T cells were isolated with the EasySep CD4+ T cell isolation kit. Two doses of either the BNT162b2 or the mRNA-1273 mRNA SARS-CoV-2 vaccine were administered to participants. Healthy vaccine recipients had no prior SARS-CoV-2 infection, confirmed by negative nucleocapsid antibodies before and after vaccination. Each well held around 1.9 million PBMC cultured in IMDM containing approximately 5% human AB serum, 8 to 10 IU/ml IL-2 and gentamicin, along with approximately 10 ug/ml peptides. On days 3 and 7, half of the culture medium was replaced with fresh IL-2-containing medium. Unless noted otherwise, every peptide stimulation condition was cultured in triplicate wells. PBMC were separated from whole blood using Ficoll-Paque Plus gradient centrifugation and were then either cryopreserved at -140C or used fresh. Overlapping peptide pools spanned the spike proteins of SARS-CoV-2 and the common cold coronaviruses HCoV-NL63, HCoV-OC43 and HCoV-229E. The QIAamp micro DNA kit was used to extract genomic DNA from the cultured CD4+ T cells.

The sample consisted of CD4+ T cells from PBMCs cultured with SARS-CoV-2 spike peptides, taken after COVID-19 vaccination. Interpreted using the paper, the cell subset or site label stands for: SARS-CoV-2 spike overlapping peptide pool stimulation. The chain was built from TRBV7-9 and TRBJ2-2; 7 bases in the junction line up with TRBD1. The sequence came from a human donor who received a COVID-19 vaccine. The sequenced DNA is TGTGCCAGCATGACAGGGCGGATCGGGGAGCTGTTTTTT. Its protein is CASMTGRIGELFF. The full variable domain, completed from the reference TRBV7-9 and TRBJ2-2 proteins outside the CDR3, reads DTGVSQNPRHKITKRGQNVTFRCDPISEHNRLYWYRQTLGQGPEFLTYFQNEAQLEKSRLLSDRFSAERPKGSFSTLEIQRTEQGDSAMYLCASMTGRIGELFFGEGSRLTVL.